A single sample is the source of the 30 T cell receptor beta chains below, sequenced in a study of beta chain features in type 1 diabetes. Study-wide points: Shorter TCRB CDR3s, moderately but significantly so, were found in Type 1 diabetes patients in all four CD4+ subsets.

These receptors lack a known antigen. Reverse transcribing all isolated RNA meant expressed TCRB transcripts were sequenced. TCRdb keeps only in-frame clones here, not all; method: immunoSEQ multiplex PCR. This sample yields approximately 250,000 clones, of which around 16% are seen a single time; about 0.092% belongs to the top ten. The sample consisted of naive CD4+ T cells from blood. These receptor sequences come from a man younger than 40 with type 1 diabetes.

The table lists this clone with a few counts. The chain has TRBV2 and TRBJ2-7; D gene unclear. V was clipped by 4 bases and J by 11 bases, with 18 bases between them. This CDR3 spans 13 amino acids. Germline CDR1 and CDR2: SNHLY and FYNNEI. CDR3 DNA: TGTGCCAGCAGTGTGGACCCTGTCACAGAAAAGTACTTC. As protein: CASSVDPVTEKYF.

The CDR3 nucleotides read TGTGCCAGCAGCTTAGTCGGCCGTAACCATGAGCAGTTCTTC. This encodes CASSLVGRNHEQFF. The rearrangement links TRBV7-9 to TRBJ2-1; no clear D. The CDR3 runs 14 residues. Per the germline V gene, CDR1 is SEHNR and CDR2 is FQNEAQ (reference sequence). The V and J ends lost 1 base and 8 bases respectively, with 12 bases between them.

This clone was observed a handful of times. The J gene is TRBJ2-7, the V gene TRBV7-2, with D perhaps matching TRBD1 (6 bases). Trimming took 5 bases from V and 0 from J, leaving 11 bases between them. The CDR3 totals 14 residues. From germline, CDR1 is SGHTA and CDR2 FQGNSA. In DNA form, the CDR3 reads TGTGCCAGCAGCATTTACAGGGCCTCCTACGAGCAGTACTTC. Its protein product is CASSIYRASYEQYF.

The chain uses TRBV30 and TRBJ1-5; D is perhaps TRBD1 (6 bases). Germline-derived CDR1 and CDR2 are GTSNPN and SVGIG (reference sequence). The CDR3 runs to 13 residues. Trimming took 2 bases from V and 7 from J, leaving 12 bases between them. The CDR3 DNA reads TGTGCCTGGAGTTGGGGGGCGGACCAGCCCCAGCATTTT. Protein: CAWSWGADQPQHF.

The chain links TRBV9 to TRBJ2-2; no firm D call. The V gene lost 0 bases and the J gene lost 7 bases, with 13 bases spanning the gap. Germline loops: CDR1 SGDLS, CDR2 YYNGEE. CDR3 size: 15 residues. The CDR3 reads CASSVEAPGRGELFF. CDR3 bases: TGTGCCAGCAGCGTAGAAGCCCCCGGGCGCGGGGAGCTGTTTTTT.

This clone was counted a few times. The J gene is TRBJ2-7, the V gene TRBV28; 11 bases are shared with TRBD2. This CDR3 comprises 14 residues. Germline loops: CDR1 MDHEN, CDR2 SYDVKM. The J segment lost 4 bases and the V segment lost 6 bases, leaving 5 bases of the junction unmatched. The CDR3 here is CASRVAGGRYEQYF. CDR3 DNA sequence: TGTGCCAGCAGGGTAGCGGGAGGGAGGTACGAGCAGTACTTC. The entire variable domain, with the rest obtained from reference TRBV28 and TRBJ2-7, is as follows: DVKVTQSSRYLVKRTGEKVFLECVQDMDHENMFWYRQDPGLGLRLIYFSYDVKMKEKGDIPEGYSVSREKKERFSLILESASTNQTSMYLCASRVAGGRYEQYFGPGTRLTVT.

CDR3 nucleotides: TGTGCCAGCAGTTCCCCTAGCGCCAGCTCCTACAATGAGCAGTTCTTC. This encodes CASSSPSASSYNEQFF. The genes are TRBV28 and TRBJ2-1; TRBD2 is a possible D gene (6 bases). Between the trimmed V and J ends, which lost 4 bases and 0 bases, there was a span of 13 bases. This CDR3 is built from 16 residues. In germline, CDR1 is MDHEN, CDR2 SYDVKM. The variable domain in full, with the rest retrieved from reference TRBV28 and TRBJ2-1, is DVKVTQSSRYLVKRTGEKVFLECVQDMDHENMFWYRQDPGLGLRLIYFSYDVKMKEKGDIPEGYSVSREKKERFSLILESASTNQTSMYLCASSSPSASSYNEQFFGPGTRLTVL.

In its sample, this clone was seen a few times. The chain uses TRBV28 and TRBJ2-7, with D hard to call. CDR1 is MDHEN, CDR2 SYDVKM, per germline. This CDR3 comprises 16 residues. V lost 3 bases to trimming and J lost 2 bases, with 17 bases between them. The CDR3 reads CASSFKPGRQPYEQYF. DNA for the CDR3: TGTGCCAGCAGTTTTAAGCCCGGCCGGCAGCCCTACGAGCAGTACTTC.

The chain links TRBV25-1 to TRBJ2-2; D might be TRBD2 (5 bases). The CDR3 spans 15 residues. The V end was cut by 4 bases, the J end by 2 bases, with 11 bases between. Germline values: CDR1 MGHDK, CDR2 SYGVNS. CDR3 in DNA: TGTGCCAGCAGTGGAGGGCTTCCCAACACCGGGGAGCTGTTTTTT. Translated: CASSGGLPNTGELFF.

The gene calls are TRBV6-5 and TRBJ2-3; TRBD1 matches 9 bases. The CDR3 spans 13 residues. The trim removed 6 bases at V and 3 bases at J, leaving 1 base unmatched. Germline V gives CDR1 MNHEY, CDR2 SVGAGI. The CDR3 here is CASRDRGTDTQYF. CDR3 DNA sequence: TGTGCCAGCAGGGACAGGGGAACAGATACGCAGTATTTT.

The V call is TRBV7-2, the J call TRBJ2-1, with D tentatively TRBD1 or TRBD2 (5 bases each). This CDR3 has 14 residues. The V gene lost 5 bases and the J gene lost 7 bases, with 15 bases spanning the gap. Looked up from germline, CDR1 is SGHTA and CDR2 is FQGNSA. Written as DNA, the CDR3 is TGTGCCAGCAGCCCCATGAGGGGTACGAATGAGCAGTTCTTC. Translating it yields CASSPMRGTNEQFF.

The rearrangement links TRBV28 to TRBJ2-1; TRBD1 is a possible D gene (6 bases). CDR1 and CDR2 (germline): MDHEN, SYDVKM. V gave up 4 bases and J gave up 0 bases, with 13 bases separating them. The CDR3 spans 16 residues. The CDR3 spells CASSSTGLGSYNEQFF. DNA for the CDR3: TGTGCCAGCAGTTCGACAGGTCTAGGCTCCTACAATGAGCAGTTCTTC. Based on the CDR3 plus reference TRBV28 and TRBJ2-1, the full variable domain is DVKVTQSSRYLVKRTGEKVFLECVQDMDHENMFWYRQDPGLGLRLIYFSYDVKMKEKGDIPEGYSVSREKKERFSLILESASTNQTSMYLCASSSTGLGSYNEQFFGPGTRLTVL.

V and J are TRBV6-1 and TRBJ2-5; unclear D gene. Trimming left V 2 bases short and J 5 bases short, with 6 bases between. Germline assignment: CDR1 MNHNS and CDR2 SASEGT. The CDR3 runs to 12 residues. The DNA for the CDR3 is TGTGCCAGCAGTGAAATTCGTGAGACCCAGTACTTC. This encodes CASSEIRETQYF.

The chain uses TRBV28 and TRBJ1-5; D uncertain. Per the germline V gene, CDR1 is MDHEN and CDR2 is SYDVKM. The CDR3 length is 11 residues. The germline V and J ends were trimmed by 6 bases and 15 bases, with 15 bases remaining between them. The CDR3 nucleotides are TGTGCCAGCAGCTCCGGGCGCAGTCTGCATTTT. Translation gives CASSSGRSLHF.

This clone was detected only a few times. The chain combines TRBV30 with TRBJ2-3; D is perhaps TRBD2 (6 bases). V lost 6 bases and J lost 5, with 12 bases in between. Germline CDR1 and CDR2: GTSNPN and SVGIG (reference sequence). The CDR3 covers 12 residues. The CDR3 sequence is CACRRRGDTQYF. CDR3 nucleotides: TGTGCCTGCAGACGGCGGGGAGATACGCAGTATTTT.

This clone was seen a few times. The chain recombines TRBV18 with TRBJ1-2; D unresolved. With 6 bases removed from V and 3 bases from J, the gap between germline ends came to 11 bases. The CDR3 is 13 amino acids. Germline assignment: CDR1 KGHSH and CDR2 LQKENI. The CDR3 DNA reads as TGTGCCAGCTCCCCCAGTCCGTACTATGGCTACACCTTC. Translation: CASSPSPYYGYTF.

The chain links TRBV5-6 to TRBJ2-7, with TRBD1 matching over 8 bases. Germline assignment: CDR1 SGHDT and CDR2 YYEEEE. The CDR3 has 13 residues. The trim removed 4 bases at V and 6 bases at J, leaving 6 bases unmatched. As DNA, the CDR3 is TGTGCCAGCAGCCTAGACAGGGGCGGCGAGCAGTACTTC. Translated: CASSLDRGGEQYF.

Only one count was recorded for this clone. The CDR3 loop is CASSSGTSGSYEQYF. CDR3 DNA sequence: TGTGCCAGTAGTTCCGGGACTAGCGGGAGTTACGAGCAGTACTTC. J is TRBJ2-7 and V is TRBV19, with 14 positions matching TRBD2. This CDR3 is built from 15 residues. V lost 5 bases to trimming and J lost 4 bases; unmatched junction nucleotides: 4. CDR1 is LNHDA and CDR2 is SQIVND in the germline V gene (reference sequence).

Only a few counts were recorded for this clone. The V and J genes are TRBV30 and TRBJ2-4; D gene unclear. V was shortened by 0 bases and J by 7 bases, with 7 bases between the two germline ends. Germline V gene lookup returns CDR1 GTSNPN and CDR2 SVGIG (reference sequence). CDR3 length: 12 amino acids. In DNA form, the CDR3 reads TGTGCCTGGAGTGTACTTTCCAACATTCAGTACTTC. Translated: CAWSVLSNIQYF.

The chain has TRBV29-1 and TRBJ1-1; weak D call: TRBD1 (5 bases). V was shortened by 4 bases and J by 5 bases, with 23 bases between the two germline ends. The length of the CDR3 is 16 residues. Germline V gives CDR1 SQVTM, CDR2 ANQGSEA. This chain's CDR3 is CSVGSRGGQGGTEAFF. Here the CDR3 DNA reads TGCAGCGTTGGTTCACGTGGTGGGCAGGGAGGGACTGAAGCTTTCTTT.

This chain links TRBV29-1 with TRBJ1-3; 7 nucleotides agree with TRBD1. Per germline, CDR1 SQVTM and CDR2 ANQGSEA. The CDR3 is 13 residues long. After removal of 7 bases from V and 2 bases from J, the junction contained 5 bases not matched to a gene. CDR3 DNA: TGCAGCGCTGGGACAGCTACTGGAAACACCATATATTTT. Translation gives CSAGTATGNTIYF.

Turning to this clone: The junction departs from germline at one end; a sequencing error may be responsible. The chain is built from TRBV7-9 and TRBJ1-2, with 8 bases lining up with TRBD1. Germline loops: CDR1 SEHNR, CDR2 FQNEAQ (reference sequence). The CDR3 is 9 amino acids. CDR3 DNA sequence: TGTGCCAGCAGCTTACGGACAGGGTTC. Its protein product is CASSLRTGF.

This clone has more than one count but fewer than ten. CDR3 sequence reads: CASSLRVFNEKLFF. The DNA for the CDR3 is TGTGCCAGCAGCTTAAGGGTTTTTAATGAAAAACTGTTTTTT. The rearrangement links TRBV11-2 to TRBJ1-4; D uncertain. CDR1 is SGHAT, CDR2 FQNNGV, per germline. The CDR3 is made up of 14 amino acids. Deletions cut 2 bases from V and 4 bases from J, with 8 bases between.

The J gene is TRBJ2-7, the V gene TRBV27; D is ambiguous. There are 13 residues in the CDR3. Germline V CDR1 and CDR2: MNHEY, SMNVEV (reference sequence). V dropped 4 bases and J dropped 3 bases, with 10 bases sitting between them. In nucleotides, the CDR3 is TGTGCCAGCAGTTACCGATCGTACTACGAGCAGTACTTC. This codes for CASSYRSYYEQYF.

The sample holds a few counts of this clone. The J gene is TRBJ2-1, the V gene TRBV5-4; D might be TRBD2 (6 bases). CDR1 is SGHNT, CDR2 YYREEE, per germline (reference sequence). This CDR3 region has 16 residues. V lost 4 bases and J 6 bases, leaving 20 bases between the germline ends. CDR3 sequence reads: CASSPDRGMGGNEQFF. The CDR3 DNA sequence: TGTGCCAGCAGCCCTGATAGAGGGATGGGGGGCAATGAGCAGTTCTTC.

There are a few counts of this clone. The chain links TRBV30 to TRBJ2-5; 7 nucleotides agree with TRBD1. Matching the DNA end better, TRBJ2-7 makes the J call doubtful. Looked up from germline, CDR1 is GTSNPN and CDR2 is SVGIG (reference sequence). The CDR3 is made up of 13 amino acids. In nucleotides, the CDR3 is TGTGCCTGGAGTAGAGGACAGGCCTACGAGCAGTACTTC. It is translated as CAWSRGQAYEQYF.

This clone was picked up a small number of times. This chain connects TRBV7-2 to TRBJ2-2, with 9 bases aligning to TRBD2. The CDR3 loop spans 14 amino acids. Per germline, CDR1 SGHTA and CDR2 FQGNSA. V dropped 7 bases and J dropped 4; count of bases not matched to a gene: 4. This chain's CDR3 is CASKAGGTTGELFF. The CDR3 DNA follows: TGTGCCAGCAAGGCGGGAGGGACCACCGGGGAGCTGTTTTTT.

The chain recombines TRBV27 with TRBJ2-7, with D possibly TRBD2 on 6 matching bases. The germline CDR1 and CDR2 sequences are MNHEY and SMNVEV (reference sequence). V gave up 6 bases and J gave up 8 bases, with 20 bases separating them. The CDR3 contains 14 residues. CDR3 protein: CASSMWDSTPKQYF. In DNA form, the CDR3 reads TGTGCCAGCAGCATGTGGGACTCGACTCCCAAGCAGTACTTC.

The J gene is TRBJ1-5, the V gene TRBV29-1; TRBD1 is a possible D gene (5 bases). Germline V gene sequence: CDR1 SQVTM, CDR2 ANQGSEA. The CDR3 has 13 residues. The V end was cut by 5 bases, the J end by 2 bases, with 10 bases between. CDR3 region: CSVRQGGNQPQHF. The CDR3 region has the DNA TGCAGCGTTCGGCAGGGTGGCAATCAGCCCCAGCATTTT. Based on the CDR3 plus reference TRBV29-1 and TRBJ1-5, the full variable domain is SAVISQKPSRDICQRGTSLTIQCQVDSQVTMMFWYRQQPGQSLTLIATANQGSEATYESGFVIDKFPISRPNLTFSTLTVSNMSPEDSSIYLCSVRQGGNQPQHFGDGTRLSIL.

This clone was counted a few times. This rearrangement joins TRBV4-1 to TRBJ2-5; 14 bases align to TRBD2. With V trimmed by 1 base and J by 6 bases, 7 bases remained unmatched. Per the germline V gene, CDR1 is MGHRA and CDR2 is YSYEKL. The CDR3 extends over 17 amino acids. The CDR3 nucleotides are TGCGCCAGCAGCCAAGGACTAGCGGGAGGGCCCTCGAAGACCCAGTACTTC. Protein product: CASSQGLAGGPSKTQYF.